The entry below gives a single T cell receptor beta chain sequence along with its context. This entry belongs to a study of T cell changes during pregnancy in multiple sclerosis. Per germline, CDR1 LNHDA and CDR2 SQIVND (reference sequence). Trimming at V came to 3 bases and at J to 8 bases, leaving 11 bases not matched to a gene. This CDR3 region has 17 residues. Repertoires were generated with immunoSEQ multiplex PCR, while TCRdb's copy carries only in-frame clones and drops some. The sample shows about 50,000 clones, 94% of them seen only once. The sample was CD4+ T cells from peripheral blood mononuclear cells, taken in the third trimester of pregnancy. The rearrangement links TRBV19 to TRBJ2-1; 12 nucleotides line up with TRBD2. This receptor was identified in a female donor with multiple sclerosis, enrolled in a pregnancy study. CDR3 loop: CASSIGLAGGLVDEQFF. In DNA form, the CDR3 reads TGTGCCAGTAGTATTGGCCTAGCGGGAGGGTTAGTAGATGAGCAGTTCTTC.